This T cell receptor beta chain was profiled in a study of T-cell memory formation after mild COVID-19. Using its own MiXCR run on the 5' RACE reads, TCRdb lists one record per CDR3 protein. The sample has roughly 610,000 distinct CDR3 sequences, roughly a sixth seen once. Source material: PBMCs or a T cell subset sorted from them (not recorded which). This clonotype originated in an adult woman who had mild COVID-19 (a few samples of this study predate the infection). Cell type and time point are not known.

CDR3 bases: TGTGCCAGCAGCCTGACTAGTCCTGAGCAGTTCTTC. It is translated as CASSLTSPEQFF. The chain recombines TRBV7-2 with TRBJ2-1; a possible D gene is TRBD2 (6 bases). The CDR3 length is 12 residues. V was shortened by 5 bases and J by 9 bases, with 11 bases between the two germline ends. Germline loops: CDR1 SGHTA, CDR2 FQGNSA.